The entry that follows covers one TCR beta chain sequence. The antigen remains unidentified. Germline CDR1 and CDR2: GTSNPN and SVGIG (reference sequence). After removal of 3 bases from V and 2 bases from J, the junction contained 9 bases not matched to a gene. The CDR3 length is 15 residues. This sample stems from a study of T cell responses to AZD1222 COVID-19 vaccine. General study results and limits: Repertoire sampling was restricted to post-peak T cell response timepoints. Unmutated regions of variants are reportedly targeted by nearly half of spike-specific TCRs. In a largely white British group with more females than males, clonal diversity was possibly underestimated.

Sequenced by immunoSEQ multiplex PCR; TCRdb stores in-frame clones only, minus some. The sample holds 130,000 or so clones, approximately 92% seen once. The sequence derives from an adult who received the AZD1222 COVID-19 vaccine. The chain has TRBV30 and TRBJ1-2; 7 bases are a match to TRBD1. Sequencing was performed on peripheral blood, taken 28 days after the second AZD1222 dose. The CDR3 is CAWRATGWVNYGYTF. The CDR3 DNA sequence: TGTGCCTGGAGGGCGACAGGGTGGGTGAACTATGGCTACACCTTC.